This is a list of T cell receptor beta chains from one sample in a study of Ad26.COV2.S vaccination and SARS-CoV-2 variants. TCRdb's table, derived via immunoSEQ multiplex PCR, lists solely in-frame clones and lacks some. The data show roughly 700,000 clones, with roughly 90% seen just once and approximately 1.5% held by the top ten. The starting material was peripheral blood, obtained in a trial of Ad26.COV2.S vaccine versus placebo. The source of these receptors is a person between 18 and 65 years old who received the Ad26.COV2.S COVID-19 vaccine or a placebo. CDR3s include the opening cysteine and the closing phenylalanine or tryptophan. Each record gives: clone size, D gene, J gene, V gene, CDR3 protein, CDR3 DNA. D genes are given only for firm matches. Size is stated for part of the rows, as once, few or many counts, or as a class when the clone is expanded.

clone size: NA; D gene: NA; J gene: TRBJ2-3; V gene: TRBV30; CDR3 protein: CAFGGGSGATDTQYF; CDR3 DNA: TGTGCCTTCGGAGGAGGGTCGGGGGCCACAGATACGCAGTATTTT
clone size: NA; D gene: NA; J gene: TRBJ2-1; V gene: TRBV5-1; CDR3 protein: CASSWRGGYPPREQFF; CDR3 DNA: TGCGCCAGCAGCTGGAGAGGGGGTTATCCCCCCCGTGAGCAGTTCTTC
clone size: NA; D gene: NA; J gene: TRBJ2-1; V gene: TRBV5-4; CDR3 protein: CASSLRHHWNEQFF; CDR3 DNA: TGTGCCAGCAGCTTGAGGCACCACTGGAATGAGCAGTTCTTC
clone size: once; D gene: NA; J gene: TRBJ1-5; V gene: TRBV15; CDR3 protein: CATRRGPYSNQPQHF; CDR3 DNA: TGTGCCACCCGCCGGGGCCCATATAGCAATCAGCCCCAGCATTTT
clone size: NA; D gene: NA; J gene: TRBJ2-3; V gene: TRBV7-9; CDR3 protein: CASSPDTDTQYF; CDR3 DNA: TGTGCCAGCAGCCCCGACACAGATACGCAGTATTTT
clone size: NA; D gene: TRBD2; J gene: TRBJ2-3; V gene: TRBV5-1; CDR3 protein: CASSLLAGGSTDTQYF; CDR3 DNA: TGCGCCAGCAGCTTACTAGCGGGGGGTAGCACAGATACGCAGTATTTT
clone size: once; D gene: NA; J gene: TRBJ1-5; V gene: TRBV9; CDR3 protein: CASSVGGREPQHF; CDR3 DNA: TGTGCCAGCAGCGTTGGGGGGAGGGAGCCCCAGCATTTT
clone size: once; D gene: NA; J gene: TRBJ2-5; V gene: TRBV6-5; CDR3 protein: CASSRKETQYF; CDR3 DNA: TGTGCCAGCAGCCGGAAAGAGACCCAGTACTTC
clone size: NA; D gene: NA; J gene: TRBJ2-5; V gene: TRBV19; CDR3 protein: CASSIIGLETQYF; CDR3 DNA: TGTGCCAGTAGTATAATAGGGTTGGAGACCCAGTACTTC
clone size: NA; D gene: TRBD2; J gene: TRBJ2-3; V gene: TRBV5-1; CDR3 protein: CASSLSGTSWTDTQYF; CDR3 DNA: TGCGCCAGCAGCTTGTCTGGGACTAGTTGGACAGATACGCAGTATTTT
clone size: NA; D gene: TRBD1; J gene: TRBJ1-5; V gene: TRBV6-2/TRBV6-3; CDR3 protein: CASSAGTGISNQPQHF; CDR3 DNA: TGTGCCAGCAGCGCTGGGACAGGAATTAGCAATCAGCCCCAGCATTTT
clone size: once; D gene: NA; J gene: TRBJ1-1; V gene: TRBV19; CDR3 protein: CASSIRQSMNTEAFF; CDR3 DNA: TGTGCCAGTAGTATAAGGCAGTCCATGAACACTGAAGCTTTCTTT
clone size: once; D gene: NA; J gene: TRBJ2-7; V gene: TRBV30; CDR3 protein: CAWSMMGTEQYF; CDR3 DNA: TGTGCCTGGAGTATGATGGGGACCGAGCAGTACTTC
clone size: NA; D gene: NA; J gene: TRBJ2-5; V gene: TRBV18; CDR3 protein: CASSLTKTSPQGETQYF; CDR3 DNA: TGTGCCAGCTCACTTACCAAGACTAGTCCTCAGGGGGAGACCCAGTACTTC
clone size: NA; D gene: NA; J gene: TRBJ1-1; V gene: TRBV30; CDR3 protein: CAWSAQFGMNTEAFF; CDR3 DNA: TGTGCCTGGAGTGCCCAATTTGGCATGAACACTGAAGCTTTCTTT
clone size: NA; D gene: NA; J gene: TRBJ1-2; V gene: TRBV7-8; CDR3 protein: CASSLTEAWGYTF; CDR3 DNA: TGTGCCAGCAGCTTAACAGAAGCCTGGGGCTACACCTTC
clone size: NA; D gene: NA; J gene: TRBJ2-3; V gene: TRBV14; CDR3 protein: CASSLRTEYTDTQYF; CDR3 DNA: TGTGCCAGCAGCCTCAGGACAGAATACACAGATACGCAGTATTTT
clone size: once; D gene: TRBD1; J gene: TRBJ1-1; V gene: TRBV19; CDR3 protein: CASSMARGRITEAFF; CDR3 DNA: TGTGCCAGTAGTATGGCCAGGGGGCGGATCACTGAAGCTTTCTTT
clone size: NA; D gene: NA; J gene: TRBJ1-4; V gene: TRBV9; CDR3 protein: CASSVLAGNEKLFF; CDR3 DNA: TGTGCCAGCAGCGTATTGGCAGGGAATGAAAAACTGTTTTTT
clone size: NA; D gene: TRBD2; J gene: TRBJ2-1; V gene: TRBV7-2; CDR3 protein: CASSISGINYNEQFF; CDR3 DNA: TGTGCCAGCAGCATTAGCGGGATAAACTACAATGAGCAGTTCTTC
clone size: NA; D gene: TRBD2; J gene: TRBJ2-1; V gene: TRBV10-3; CDR3 protein: CAISERRLLAGGPEGSYNEQFF; CDR3 DNA: TGTGCCATCAGTGAGAGGCGGCTTTTAGCGGGAGGGCCAGAAGGCTCCTACAATGAGCAGTTCTTC
clone size: NA; D gene: NA; J gene: TRBJ2-2; V gene: TRBV6-5; CDR3 protein: CASSYKGGTGELFF; CDR3 DNA: TGTGCCAGCAGTTATAAGGGCGGAACCGGGGAGCTGTTTTTT
clone size: NA; D gene: NA; J gene: TRBJ1-1; V gene: TRBV5-4; CDR3 protein: CASSLDQGKSMNTEAFF; CDR3 DNA: TGTGCCAGCAGCTTGGATCAGGGGAAGAGTATGAACACTGAAGCTTTCTTT
clone size: NA; D gene: NA; J gene: TRBJ1-2; V gene: TRBV20-1; CDR3 protein: CSAPRNYGYTF; CDR3 DNA: TGCAGTGCCCCGAGGAACTATGGCTACACCTTC
clone size: NA; D gene: NA; J gene: TRBJ2-1; V gene: TRBV6-2/TRBV6-3; CDR3 protein: CASSYSRGRRDNEQFF; CDR3 DNA: TGTGCCAGCAGTTACTCGAGAGGACGTCGGGACAATGAGCAGTTCTTC